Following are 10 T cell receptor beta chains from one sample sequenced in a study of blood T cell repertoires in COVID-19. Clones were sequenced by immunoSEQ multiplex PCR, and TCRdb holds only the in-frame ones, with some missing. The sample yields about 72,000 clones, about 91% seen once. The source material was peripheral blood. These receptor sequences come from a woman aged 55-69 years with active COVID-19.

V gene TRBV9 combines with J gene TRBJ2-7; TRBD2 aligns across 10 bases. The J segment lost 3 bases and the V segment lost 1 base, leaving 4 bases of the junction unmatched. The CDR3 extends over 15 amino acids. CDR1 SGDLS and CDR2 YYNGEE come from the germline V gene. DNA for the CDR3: TGTGCCAGCAGCGTATCGGGACTAGCGTACTACGAGCAGTACTTC. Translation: CASSVSGLAYYEQYF.

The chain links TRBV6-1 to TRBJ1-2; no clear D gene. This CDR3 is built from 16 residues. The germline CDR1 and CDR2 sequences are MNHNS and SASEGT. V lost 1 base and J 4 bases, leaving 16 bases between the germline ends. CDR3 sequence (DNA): TGTGCCAGCAGTGAAGAACCTAAGACAAGTGGCTATGGCTACACCTTC. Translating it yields CASSEEPKTSGYGYTF.

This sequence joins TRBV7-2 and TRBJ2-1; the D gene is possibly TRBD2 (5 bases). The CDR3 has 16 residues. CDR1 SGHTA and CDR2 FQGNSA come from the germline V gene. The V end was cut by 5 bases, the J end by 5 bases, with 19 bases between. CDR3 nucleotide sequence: TGTGCCAGCAGCCACCTTGTTGGAGGTGGAGACAATGAGCAGTTCTTC. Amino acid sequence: CASSHLVGGGDNEQFF.

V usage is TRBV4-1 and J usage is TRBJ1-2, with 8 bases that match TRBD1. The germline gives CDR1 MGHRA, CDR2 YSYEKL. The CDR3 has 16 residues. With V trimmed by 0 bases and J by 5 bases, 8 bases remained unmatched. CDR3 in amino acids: CASSQEGRGPLYGYTF. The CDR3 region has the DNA TGCGCCAGCAGCCAAGAGGGCAGGGGGCCCCTTTATGGCTACACCTTC.

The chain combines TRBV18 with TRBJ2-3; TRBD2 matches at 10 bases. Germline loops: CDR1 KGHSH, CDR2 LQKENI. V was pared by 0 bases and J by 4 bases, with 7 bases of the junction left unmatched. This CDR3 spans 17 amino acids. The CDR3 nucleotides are TGTGCCAGCTCACCACCGGCGGGACTAGCGAACGCAGATACGCAGTATTTT. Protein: CASSPPAGLANADTQYF.

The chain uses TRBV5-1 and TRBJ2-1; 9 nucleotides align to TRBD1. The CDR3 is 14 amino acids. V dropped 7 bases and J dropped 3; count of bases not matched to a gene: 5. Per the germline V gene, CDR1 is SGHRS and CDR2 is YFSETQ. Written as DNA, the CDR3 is TGCGCCAGCCATCCGGGACAGGGCTACAATGAGCAGTTCTTC. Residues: CASHPGQGYNEQFF.

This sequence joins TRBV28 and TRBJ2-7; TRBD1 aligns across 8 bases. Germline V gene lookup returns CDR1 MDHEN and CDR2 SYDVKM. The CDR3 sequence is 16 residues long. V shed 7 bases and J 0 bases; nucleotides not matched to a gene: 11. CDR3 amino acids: CASKGRQGATSYEQYF. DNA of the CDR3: TGTGCCAGCAAGGGGCGCCAGGGGGCAACCTCCTACGAGCAGTACTTC.

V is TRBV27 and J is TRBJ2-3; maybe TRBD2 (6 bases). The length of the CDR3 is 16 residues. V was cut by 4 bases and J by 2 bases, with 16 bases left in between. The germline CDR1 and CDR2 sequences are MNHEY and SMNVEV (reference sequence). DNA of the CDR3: TGTGCCAGCAGTTCCTATGCTCGGGACTTCACAGATACGCAGTATTTT. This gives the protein CASSSYARDFTDTQYF.

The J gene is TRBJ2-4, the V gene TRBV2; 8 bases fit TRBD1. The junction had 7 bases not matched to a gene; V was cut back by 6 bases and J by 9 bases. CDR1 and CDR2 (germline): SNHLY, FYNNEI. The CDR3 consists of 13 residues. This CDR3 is CASSLGQGGIQYF. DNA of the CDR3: TGTGCCAGCAGCCTCGGACAGGGCGGCATTCAGTACTTC.

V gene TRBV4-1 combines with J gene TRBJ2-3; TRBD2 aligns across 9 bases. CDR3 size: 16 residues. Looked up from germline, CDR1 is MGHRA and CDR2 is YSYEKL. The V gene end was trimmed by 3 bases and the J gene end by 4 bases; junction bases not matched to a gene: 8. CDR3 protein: CASSHPLGLAADTQYF. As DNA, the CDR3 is TGCGCCAGCAGCCACCCCTTGGGACTAGCAGCAGATACGCAGTATTTT.